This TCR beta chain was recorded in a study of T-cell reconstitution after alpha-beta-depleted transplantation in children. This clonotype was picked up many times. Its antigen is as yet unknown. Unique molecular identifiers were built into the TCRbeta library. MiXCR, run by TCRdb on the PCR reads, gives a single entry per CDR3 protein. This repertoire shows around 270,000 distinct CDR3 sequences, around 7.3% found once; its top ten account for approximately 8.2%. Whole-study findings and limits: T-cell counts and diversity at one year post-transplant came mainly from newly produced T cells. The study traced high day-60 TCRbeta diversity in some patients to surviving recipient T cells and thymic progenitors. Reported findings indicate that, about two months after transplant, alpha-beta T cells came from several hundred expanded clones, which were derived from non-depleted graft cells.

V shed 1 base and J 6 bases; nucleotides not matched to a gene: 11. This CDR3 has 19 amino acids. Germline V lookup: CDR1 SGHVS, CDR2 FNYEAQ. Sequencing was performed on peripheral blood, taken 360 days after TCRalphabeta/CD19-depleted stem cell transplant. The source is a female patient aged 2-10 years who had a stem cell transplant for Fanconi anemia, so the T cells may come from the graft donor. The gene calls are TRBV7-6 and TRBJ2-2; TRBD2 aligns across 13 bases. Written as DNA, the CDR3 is TGTGCCAGCAGCTTAGTTTGGACTAGCGGGAGTTCTTTCGCCGGGGAGCTGTTTTTT. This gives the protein CASSLVWTSGSSFAGELFF.